The next 28 T cell receptor beta chains were all read from a single sample in a study of T cells in Graves' hyperthyroidism and ophthalmopathy. RNA transcripts yielded amplified TCR beta CDR3 regions. The primer set for the first-round RT-PCR of the TCR CDR3 was HTBI. MiXCR, run by TCRdb on the multiplex PCR reads, gives a single entry per CDR3 protein. Here the sample spans under 550,000 distinct CDR3 sequences, just under 20% being singletons. Sequenced: blood. The receptor set was obtained from a man aged 35 to 55 with Graves' ophthalmopathy.

This clonotype was picked up a small number of times. The rearrangement joins TRBV7-2 to TRBJ2-7, with D possibly TRBD2 on 5 matching bases. Germline-derived CDR1 and CDR2 are SGHTA and FQGNSA. Trimming took off 6 bases at V and 8 bases at J, with 14 bases between the two ends. The CDR3 contains 12 residues. CDR3 sequence reads: CASSRDLAKQYF. The DNA for the CDR3 is TGTGCCAGCAGTCGGGATCTAGCAAAGCAGTACTTC.

The chain recombines TRBV9 with TRBJ2-3; 11 positions agree with TRBD2. Germline V gene sequence: CDR1 SGDLS, CDR2 YYNGEE. Trimming cost V 2 bases and J 4 bases; bases outside gene matches: 6. The CDR3 is 16 residues long. The CDR3 protein is CASSVSGRAGADTQYF. Here the CDR3 DNA reads TGTGCCAGCAGCGTTAGCGGGAGGGCCGGCGCAGATACGCAGTATTTT. Based on the CDR3 plus reference TRBV9 and TRBJ2-3, the full variable domain is DSGVTQTPKHLITATGQRVTLRCSPRSGDLSVYWYQQSLDQGLQFLIQYYNGEERAKGNILERFSAQQFPDLHSELNLSSLELGDSALYFCASSVSGRAGADTQYFGPGTRLTVL.

The chain joins TRBV4-2 to TRBJ2-5; D unclear. Trimming stripped 0 bases from V and 0 bases from J, with 8 bases between. The V gene's germline CDR1 is LGHNA and CDR2 YNFKEQ. The CDR3 is 15 amino acids. The CDR3 DNA reads as TGTGCCAGCAGCCAAGAGAGTGGATACCAAGAGACCCAGTACTTC. Translated: CASSQESGYQETQYF.

The table lists this clonotype with a few counts. The chain couples TRBV5-6 to TRBJ2-5; D not resolved. The germline V and J ends were trimmed by 0 bases and 7 bases, with 10 bases remaining between them. The CDR3 contains 13 residues. CDR1 is SGHDT, CDR2 YYEEEE, per germline. Here the CDR3 DNA reads TGTGCCAGCAGCTTGGCCACGACCCCGACCCAGTACTTC. Translating it yields CASSLATTPTQYF.

The V call is TRBV2, the J call TRBJ2-3; TRBD1 or TRBD2 may be the D gene (5 bases each). Trimming cost V 6 bases and J 0 bases, with 13 bases left between them. Germline CDR1 SNHLY, CDR2 FYNNEI. CDR3 size: 15 residues. CDR3 coding DNA: TGTGCCAGCAGGAGGGGAAGGTATAGCACAGATACGCAGTATTTT. The encoded protein is CASRRGRYSTDTQYF.

This clonotype was observed many times. The genes are TRBV28 and TRBJ2-7; 10 bases fit TRBD1. V lost 5 bases to trimming and J lost 6 bases; unmatched junction nucleotides: 7. The CDR3 length is 14 residues. Germline V gives CDR1 MDHEN, CDR2 SYDVKM. The CDR3 nucleotides read TGTGCCAGCAGTCCAGGACAGGGGGTGGGCGAGCAGTACTTC. This translates into CASSPGQGVGEQYF.

V usage is TRBV20-1 and J usage is TRBJ2-1; 14 nucleotides line up with TRBD2. With V trimmed by 5 bases and J by 7 bases, 10 bases remained unmatched. CDR1 is DFQATT, CDR2 SNEGSKA, per germline (reference sequence). The CDR3 runs 16 residues. CDR3 DNA sequence: TGCAGTGCTCCGACTAGCGGGGGGGGTAATGTTAATGAGCAGTTCTTC. Its translation is CSAPTSGGGNVNEQFF.

The DNA of the CDR3 is TGTGCCAGCAGCTTGACCCCGGGCCCAGAGACCCAGTACTTC. Protein sequence: CASSLTPGPETQYF. This rearrangement joins TRBV28 to TRBJ2-5; D not certain. CDR1 is MDHEN and CDR2 is SYDVKM in the germline V gene. Trimming stripped 6 bases from V and 4 bases from J, with 15 bases between. The length of the CDR3 is 14 residues.

V gene TRBV6-1 combines with J gene TRBJ2-1, with D possibly TRBD2 on 6 matching bases. Germline V lookup: CDR1 MNHNS, CDR2 SASEGT. The V gene lost 7 bases and the J gene lost 5 bases, with 15 bases spanning the gap. The CDR3 consists of 14 residues. The chain's CDR3 is CASIVRGTDNEQFF. The CDR3 region has the DNA TGTGCCAGCATCGTCCGGGGGACGGACAATGAGCAGTTCTTC.

This clonotype was seen a few times. The genes are TRBV6-2 or TRBV6-3 and TRBJ2-3, with a weak D call TRBD2 (6 bases). The germline V and J ends were trimmed by 0 bases and 9 bases, with 13 bases remaining between them. CDR1 is MNHEY and CDR2 is SVGEGT in the germline V gene. CDR3 length equals 14 residues. The CDR3 DNA reads TGTGCCAGCAGTTACTCCCGACTAGGTGGGACGCAGTATTTT. Amino acids: CASSYSRLGGTQYF.

This clonotype was picked up many times. The rearrangement links TRBV28 to TRBJ2-7, with a tentative D call TRBD1 (5 bases). Looked up from germline, CDR1 is MDHEN and CDR2 is SYDVKM. CDR3 length: 16 amino acids. V was shortened by 6 bases and J by 5 bases, with 23 bases between the two germline ends. In DNA form, the CDR3 reads TGTGCCAGCAGCCCACCTCGGAGTGGGGCAAGGAACGAGCAGTACTTC. This translates into CASSPPRSGARNEQYF.

The rearrangement uses TRBV7-2 and TRBJ1-2; the D is unclear. V was trimmed by 0 bases and J by 7 bases, leaving 3 bases between them. The CDR3 extends over 11 amino acids. Germline assignment: CDR1 SGHTA and CDR2 FQGNSA. CDR3 protein: CASSLAFGYTF. In DNA form, the CDR3 reads TGTGCCAGCAGCTTAGCGTTTGGCTACACCTTC.

This sequence joins TRBV5-6 and TRBJ1-5; D is perhaps TRBD1 (6 bases). This CDR3 spans 14 amino acids. V shed 0 bases and J shed 7 bases, with 11 bases lying between them. Germline V CDR1 and CDR2: SGHDT, YYEEEE. CDR3 in amino acids: CASSLGGGYQPQHF. Written as DNA, the CDR3 is TGTGCCAGCAGCTTGGGAGGGGGGTACCAGCCCCAGCATTTT.

This clonotype was detected once. The junction and the germline gene differ at one end; a read error may be behind it. V usage is TRBV30 and J usage is TRBJ2-2, with 12 bases that match TRBD2. Germline CDR1 reads GTSNPN; CDR2 reads SVGIG (reference sequence). This CDR3 is built from 16 residues. The CDR3 coding sequence is TGTGCCTGGAGCGCCCCCCTAGCGGGGGGGACCGGGGAGCTGCTTTTT. Translated, it gives CAWSAPLAGGTGELLF.

This clonotype was counted at least ten times. The chain has TRBV27 and TRBJ2-1; 11 nucleotides line up with TRBD2. After removal of 5 bases from V and 7 bases from J, the junction contained 13 bases not matched to a gene. The CDR3 is 17 amino acids. From germline, CDR1 is MNHEY and CDR2 SMNVEV (reference sequence). CDR3 loop: CASSPEVAGGKVNEQFF. The CDR3 DNA sequence: TGTGCCAGCAGTCCCGAGGTAGCGGGAGGGAAGGTGAATGAGCAGTTCTTC.

V and J are TRBV20-1 and TRBJ2-7, with TRBD1 identical over 7 bases. This CDR3 has 12 amino acids. The germline V gene encodes CDR1 DFQATT and CDR2 SNEGSKA (reference sequence). The CDR3 spells CSATGNPYEQYF. The CDR3 coding sequence is TGCAGCGCGACAGGGAACCCCTACGAGCAGTACTTC.

The chain links TRBV15 to TRBJ2-3; 8 nucleotides line up with TRBD2. The V segment lost 0 bases and the J segment 4 bases; nucleotides outside the gene matches: 6. This CDR3 region has 16 residues. The germline CDR1 and CDR2 sequences are LNHNV and YYDKDF (reference sequence). DNA for the CDR3: TGTGCCACCAGCAGAGATCGGACTAGCAGGGCAGATACGCAGTATTTT. Amino acids: CATSRDRTSRADTQYF. Supplemented by reference TRBV15 and TRBJ2-3, the full variable domain reads DAMVIQNPRYQVTQFGKPVTLSCSQTLNHNVMYWYQQKSSQAPKLLFHYYDKDFNNEADTPDNFQSRRPNTSFCFLDIRSPGLGDTAMYLCATSRDRTSRADTQYFGPGTRLTVL.

There are a few counts of this clonotype. The chain links TRBV29-1 to TRBJ1-1; D is uncertain. V dropped 0 bases and J dropped 0 bases, with 17 bases sitting between them. CDR3 length: 17 residues. The germline V gene encodes CDR1 SQVTM and CDR2 ANQGSEA. DNA of the CDR3: TGCAGCGTTGAAGAAAGGATCGTGTCCCTCATGAACACTGAAGCTTTCTTT. Protein product: CSVEERIVSLMNTEAFF.

Ten or more counts support this clonotype. The gene calls are TRBV5-1 and TRBJ2-1; 7 nucleotides align to TRBD2. The CDR3 spans 13 residues. The V segment lost 2 bases and the J segment 9 bases; nucleotides outside the gene matches: 5. Germline loops: CDR1 SGHRS, CDR2 YFSETQ. CDR3 in DNA: TGCGCCAGCAGCTTACGGGAGGCAGGTGAGCAGTTCTTC. It specifies CASSLREAGEQFF.

The rearrangement joins TRBV28 to TRBJ1-2; the match to TRBD1 covers 7 bases. Trimming cost V 4 bases and J 8 bases; bases outside gene matches: 16. The length of the CDR3 is 16 residues. In germline, CDR1 is MDHEN, CDR2 SYDVKM. The CDR3 here is CASSSIPGGVYYGYTF. The CDR3 bases are TGTGCCAGCAGTTCCATCCCAGGGGGAGTGTATTACGGCTACACCTTC.

This clonotype appeared a few times. CDR3 in amino acids: CSAPSLAGGTDTQYF. The CDR3 bases are TGCAGTGCACCTTCACTAGCGGGGGGAACAGATACGCAGTATTTT. V is TRBV20-1 and J is TRBJ2-3, with TRBD2 identical over 12 bases. Germline CDR1 is DFQATT and CDR2 is SNEGSKA (reference sequence). J gave up 3 bases and V 6 bases, and 7 bases lay outside the gene matches. The CDR3 is 15 residues long.

This rearrangement joins TRBV5-1 to TRBJ1-1; D is uncertain. Trimming stripped 0 bases from V and 4 bases from J, with 10 bases between. The CDR3 extends over 14 amino acids. Germline-derived CDR1 and CDR2 are SGHRS and YFSETQ. The CDR3 DNA reads TGCGCCAGCAGCTTGGACCCCCCTGGCACTGAAGCTTTCTTT. Translated, it gives CASSLDPPGTEAFF.

This clonotype was found a few times. The chain couples TRBV12-3 or TRBV12-4 to TRBJ1-4; 8 bases are shared with TRBD1. The V gene end was trimmed by 6 bases and the J gene end by 4 bases; junction bases not matched to a gene: 4. This CDR3 is 14 amino acids long. CDR3 nucleotides: TGTGCCAGCAGCCCGGACAGGGTTAATGAAAAACTGTTTTTT. Protein product: CASSPDRVNEKLFF.

This clonotype appeared many times. The CDR3 nucleotides read TGCGCCAGCAGCTTAAGAAGACTAGCGGATCCCGGGTACGAGCAGTACTTC. Amino acid sequence: CASSLRRLADPGYEQYF. The rearrangement links TRBV5-1 to TRBJ2-7; 9 positions agree with TRBD2. Germline lookup yields CDR1 SGHRS and CDR2 YFSETQ. V was pared by 2 bases and J by 4 bases, with 13 bases of the junction left unmatched. The CDR3 loop spans 17 amino acids.

In this sample, this clonotype turned up a few times. The chain joins TRBV5-1 to TRBJ2-5; 9 bases map to TRBD2. The CDR3 length is 15 residues. The V segment lost 0 bases and the J segment 5 bases; nucleotides outside the gene matches: 5. Per germline, CDR1 SGHRS and CDR2 YFSETQ. The CDR3 region is CASSLAGAGGETQYF. DNA of the CDR3: TGCGCCAGCAGCTTGGCCGGCGCGGGAGGGGAGACCCAGTACTTC.

This clonotype was counted only a few times. The gene calls are TRBV4-2 and TRBJ2-7; D is unclear. CDR1 and CDR2 from the germline V gene are LGHNA and YNFKEQ. V lost 1 base, J lost 2 bases, and 9 bases lay in between. The CDR3 is 14 amino acids. The DNA for the CDR3 is TGTGCCAGCAGCCAAGCCGAATCCGCCTACGAGCAGTACTTC. This codes for CASSQAESAYEQYF.

In its sample, this clonotype was seen many times. V is TRBV12-3 or TRBV12-4 and J is TRBJ2-5; D might be TRBD2 (6 bases). V was cut by 6 bases and J by 3 bases, with 11 bases left in between. The CDR3 totals 13 residues. Here the CDR3 DNA reads TGTGCCAGCAGCCGGGACTTCGAAGAGACCCAGTACTTC. It translates to CASSRDFEETQYF.

This clonotype was detected ten times or more. V and J are TRBV18 and TRBJ1-1; D may be TRBD1 (5 bases). This CDR3 is built from 16 residues. Germline V gives CDR1 KGHSH, CDR2 LQKENI. The germline V and J ends were trimmed by 5 bases and 2 bases, with 18 bases remaining between them. The CDR3 bases are TGTGCCAGCTCAGACGCGGTTGGGGGAGTTAACACTGAAGCTTTCTTT. Translating it yields CASSDAVGGVNTEAFF.